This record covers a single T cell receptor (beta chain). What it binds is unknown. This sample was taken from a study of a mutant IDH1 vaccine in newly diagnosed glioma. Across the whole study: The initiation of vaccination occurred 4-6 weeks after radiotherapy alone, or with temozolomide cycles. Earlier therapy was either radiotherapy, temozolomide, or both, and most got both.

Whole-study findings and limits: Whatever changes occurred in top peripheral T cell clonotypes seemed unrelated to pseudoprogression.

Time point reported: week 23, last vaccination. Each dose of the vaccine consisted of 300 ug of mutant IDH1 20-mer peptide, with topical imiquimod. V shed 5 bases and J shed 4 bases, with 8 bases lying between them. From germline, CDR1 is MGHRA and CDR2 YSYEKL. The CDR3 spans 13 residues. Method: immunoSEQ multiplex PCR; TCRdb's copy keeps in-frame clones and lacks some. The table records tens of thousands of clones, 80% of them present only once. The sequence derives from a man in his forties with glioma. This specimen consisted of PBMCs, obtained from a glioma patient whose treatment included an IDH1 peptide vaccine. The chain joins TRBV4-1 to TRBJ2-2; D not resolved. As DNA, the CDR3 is TGCGCCAGCAGCGAGGTTGGCACCGGGGAGCTGTTTTTT. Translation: CASSEVGTGELFF.